The following is a T cell receptor beta chain sequence with its context. This CDR3 contains 12 residues. In germline, CDR1 is SGHKS, CDR2 YYEKEE (reference sequence). The V end was cut by 4 bases, the J end by 7 bases, with 11 bases between. Participant-given clinical history determined each cohort assignment. Recovered participants had two consecutive negative NP/OP PCR tests, healthcare professional clearance, or symptom resolution. The sample originates from a study of blood T cell repertoires in COVID-19. Across the whole study: PBMCs, B-cell-depleted T cells, or T cells provided the cDNA or gDNA that made up the material.

Measured with immunoSEQ multiplex PCR; TCRdb has only the in-frame clones, and not every one. The data show about 310,000 clones, 70% to 90% seen once. This chain uses TRBV5-5 with TRBJ1-1; tentative D call: TRBD1 (5 bases). The clonotype originates from a woman aged 40-49 years who had recovered from COVID-19. The sequenced sample consisted of PBMCs or T cells enriched from blood (not recorded which). The CDR3 nucleotides are TGTGCCAGCAGCCCTGGGGGGGTTGAAGCTTTCTTT. Encoded protein: CASSPGGVEAFF.